This TCR beta chain comes out of a study of cytomegalovirus exposure and HLA in healthy donors. Study at large: As released early, the data held approximately 80 million unique TCRs from HLA-typed donors. General observations from the study: Cytomegalovirus association was assigned to over 150 TCR beta chains.

For this clone: As yet, its antigen is unknown.

Researchers ran the PCR with 60 Vbeta and 13 Jbeta primers. Sequenced by immunoSEQ multiplex PCR; TCRdb stores in-frame clones only, minus some. The sample has about 110,000 clones, 81% seen once. The clonotype originates from a woman between 25 and 40 years old in good health and CMV-seronegative. What was sequenced was PBMCs.

CDR3 bases: TGTGCCAGCAGCCCCGGACAGGCGTCCTACGAGCAGTACTTC. Its protein is CASSPGQASYEQYF. The chain recombines TRBV7-9 with TRBJ2-7; 7 nucleotides agree with TRBD1. J gave up 1 base and V 5 bases, and 5 bases lay outside the gene matches. The germline CDR1 and CDR2 sequences are SEHNR and FQNEAQ (reference sequence). This CDR3 region has 14 residues.